A single sample is the source of the 23 T cell receptor beta chains below, sequenced in a study of blood T cell repertoires in COVID-19. The repertoire was sequenced with immunoSEQ multiplex PCR; TCRdb's copy has only in-frame clones and lacks some. The data hold 30,000 to 40,000 clones, with about nine tenths observed a single time. The sample consisted of peripheral blood. The origin of the receptors is a man aged 50-60 years with active or convalescent COVID-19.

Only a few counts were recorded for this clone. The chain joins TRBV5-1 to TRBJ2-1, with D possibly matching TRBD2 (5 bases). Germline V CDR1 and CDR2: SGHRS, YFSETQ. Trimming cost V 0 bases and J 4 bases, with 8 bases left between them. The CDR3 covers 14 residues. The CDR3 DNA reads as TGCGCCAGCAGCTTGGGTGGGAGATACAATGAGCAGTTCTTC. Protein sequence: CASSLGGRYNEQFF.

The chain has TRBV19 and TRBJ2-1; possibly TRBD1 for D (6 bases). Trimming left V 2 bases short and J 0 bases short, with 8 bases between. The CDR3 spans 15 residues. Looked up from germline, CDR1 is LNHDA and CDR2 is SQIVND (reference sequence). Written as DNA, the CDR3 is TGTGCCAGTAGTATAACAGGGACCTCCTACAATGAGCAGTTCTTC. It specifies CASSITGTSYNEQFF. The full variable domain, rest sourced from reference TRBV19 and TRBJ2-1, is DGGITQSPKYLFRKEGQNVTLSCEQNLNHDAMYWYRQDPGQGLRLIYYSQIVNDFQKGDIAEGYSVSREKKESFPLTVTSAQKNPTAFYLCASSITGTSYNEQFFGPGTRLTVL.

This chain links TRBV19 with TRBJ2-2, with 8 bases aligning to TRBD2. The germline V gene encodes CDR1 LNHDA and CDR2 SQIVND (reference sequence). The CDR3 spans 17 residues. The J segment lost 3 bases and the V segment lost 4 bases, leaving 10 bases of the junction unmatched. CDR3: CASSTRGAGDHTGELFF. The CDR3 DNA reads as TGTGCCAGTAGTACTCGGGGAGCGGGAGACCACACCGGGGAGCTGTTTTTT. The full variable domain, with the rest looked up from reference TRBV19 and TRBJ2-2, is DGGITQSPKYLFRKEGQNVTLSCEQNLNHDAMYWYRQDPGQGLRLIYYSQIVNDFQKGDIAEGYSVSREKKESFPLTVTSAQKNPTAFYLCASSTRGAGDHTGELFFGEGSRLTVL.

The rearrangement joins TRBV5-6 to TRBJ2-5; D might be TRBD1 (6 bases). The length of the CDR3 is 15 residues. V was trimmed by 0 bases and J by 1 base, leaving 10 bases between them. The V gene's germline CDR1 is SGHDT and CDR2 YYEEEE. The CDR3 DNA reads as TGTGCCAGCAGCTTGGGGGGACACACCCAAGAGACCCAGTACTTC. Amino acids: CASSLGGHTQETQYF.

The J gene is TRBJ1-5, the V gene TRBV24-1; weak D call: TRBD1 (5 bases). Germline V gives CDR1 KGHDR, CDR2 SFDVKD. This CDR3 contains 14 residues. V dropped 9 bases and J dropped 4 bases, with 15 bases sitting between them. CDR3 region: CATSGGRDNQPQHF. CDR3 nucleotide sequence: TGTGCCACCTCGGGGGGGAGGGATAATCAGCCCCAGCATTTT.

The chain combines TRBV24-1 with TRBJ2-5; tentative D call: TRBD1 (6 bases). Germline lookup yields CDR1 KGHDR and CDR2 SFDVKD. Deletions cut 4 bases from V and 1 base from J, with 9 bases between. CDR3 length: 14 amino acids. The CDR3 is CATSERTVQETQYF. DNA for the CDR3: TGTGCCACCAGTGAGCGGACAGTCCAAGAGACCCAGTACTTC.

J is TRBJ1-2 and V is TRBV29-1; TRBD1 might be the D (5 bases). Germline V lookup: CDR1 SQVTM, CDR2 ANQGSEA. The CDR3 has 14 residues. V lost 4 bases and J 1 base, leaving 13 bases between the germline ends. The CDR3, as DNA: TGCAGCGTTGGCGGGACCGGGGGTAACTATGGCTACACCTTC. Translated: CSVGGTGGNYGYTF.

The V call is TRBV5-6, the J call TRBJ2-7; 9 bases are a match to TRBD1. The ends lost 3 bases at V and 4 bases at J; junction bases unmatched: 8. The germline CDR1 and CDR2 sequences are SGHDT and YYEEEE. This CDR3 comprises 15 residues. The CDR3 nucleotides read TGTGCCAGCAGCTCTCCCGGGACAGGGTATTACGAGCAGTACTTC. It yields the protein CASSSPGTGYYEQYF.

This sequence joins TRBV3-1 (or the pseudogene TRBV3-2) and TRBJ1-5; TRBD1 matches at 8 bases. V lost 2 bases, J lost 5 bases, and 11 bases stayed unmatched. CDR1 is LGHDT and CDR2 is YNNKEL in the germline V gene (reference sequence). The CDR3 is made up of 17 amino acids. The CDR3 DNA sequence: TGTGCCAGCAGCCAACAGCCCGGACAGGGCTTTTATCAGCCCCAGCATTTT. Encoded protein: CASSQQPGQGFYQPQHF.

The CDR3 here is CASSRLADTSYEQYF. For the CDR3, the DNA is TGTGCCAGCAGTCGACTAGCGGACACCTCCTACGAGCAGTACTTC. J is TRBJ2-7 and V is TRBV6-5; 9 nucleotides match TRBD2. This CDR3 is built from 15 residues. Per the germline V gene, CDR1 is MNHEY and CDR2 is SVGAGI. V was clipped by 5 bases and J by 0 bases; unmatched bases: 5.

A single count supports this clone. The gene calls are TRBV19 and TRBJ2-2; D may be TRBD2 (5 bases). The CDR3 sequence is 14 residues long. Germline V gene sequence: CDR1 LNHDA, CDR2 SQIVND (reference sequence). Trimming left V 3 bases short and J 4 bases short, with 9 bases between. CDR3 sequence reads: CASSIAEGTGELFF. In nucleotides, the CDR3 is TGTGCCAGTAGTATTGCAGAGGGCACCGGGGAGCTGTTTTTT.

This chain joins TRBV6-5 and TRBJ2-7; unclear D gene. V lost 10 bases, J lost 0 bases, and 10 bases lay in between. This CDR3 is 12 amino acids long. Germline V gene data show CDR1 as MNHEY and CDR2 as SVGAGI. CDR3 sequence reads: CATPGSSYEQYF. The DNA of the CDR3 is TGTGCCACGCCTGGCAGCTCCTACGAGCAGTACTTC.

The V and J genes are TRBV2 and TRBJ2-1, with TRBD2 matching 16 bases. Losses at the gene ends were 5 bases for V and 10 bases for J; bases not matched to a gene: 5. The CDR3 consists of 15 residues. The germline gives CDR1 SNHLY, CDR2 FYNNEI. The DNA of the CDR3 is TGTGCCAGCAGTACCGGGACTAGCGGGAGGGGAGAGCAGTTCTTC. Residues: CASSTGTSGRGEQFF.

The chain couples TRBV3-1 (or the pseudogene TRBV3-2) to TRBJ2-2; 9 bases match TRBD2. The CDR3 loop spans 15 amino acids. The V gene's germline CDR1 is LGHDT and CDR2 YNNKEL (reference sequence). Trimming took 4 bases from V and 6 from J; bases not matched to a gene: 6. The CDR3 reads CASSRRTSVAGELFF. CDR3 in DNA: TGTGCCAGCAGCCGCCGGACTAGCGTGGCCGGGGAGCTGTTTTTT.

The rearrangement uses TRBV5-8 and TRBJ2-1; D might be TRBD1 (5 bases). The CDR3 length is 14 residues. CDR1 is SGHTS, CDR2 YDEGEE, per germline. V was clipped by 2 bases and J by 2 bases, with 8 bases between them. The CDR3 DNA reads as TGTGCCAGCAGCTTTCAGGGTCCCTACAATGAGCAGTTCTTC. This sequence encodes CASSFQGPYNEQFF. Full variable domain (missing parts from reference TRBV5-8 and TRBJ2-1): EAGVTQSPTHLIKTRGQQATLRCSPISGHTSVYWYQQALGLGLQFLLWYDEGEERNRGNFPPRFSGRQFPNYSSELNVNALELEDSALYLCASSFQGPYNEQFFGPGTRLTVL.

The chain links TRBV29-1 to TRBJ1-4; D uncertain. Per germline, CDR1 SQVTM and CDR2 ANQGSEA. CDR3 size: 13 residues. Trimming cost V 0 bases and J 7 bases, with 9 bases left between them. The CDR3 DNA follows: TGCAGCGTTGAAGATATGTCAGGTGAAAAACTGTTTTTT. Amino acids: CSVEDMSGEKLFF.

This clone showed up just once. This chain joins TRBV5-1 and TRBJ2-5; TRBD2 aligns across 8 bases. The length of the CDR3 is 14 residues. Germline CDR1 is SGHRS and CDR2 is YFSETQ. Trimming removed 7 bases from V and 1 base from J; junction bases left unmatched: 6. The CDR3 region is CASERGRGQETQYF. The CDR3, as DNA: TGCGCCAGCGAGCGGGGGCGCGGCCAAGAGACCCAGTACTTC.

The chain recombines TRBV5-8 with TRBJ2-2, with 7 bases identical to TRBD2. Germline values: CDR1 SGHTS, CDR2 YDEGEE. Trimming removed 0 bases from V and 4 bases from J; junction bases left unmatched: 6. The CDR3 extends over 16 amino acids. This CDR3 reads CASSLASSGVTGELFF. The DNA for the CDR3 is TGTGCCAGCAGCTTGGCCTCTAGCGGTGTCACCGGGGAGCTGTTTTTT.

V usage is TRBV19 and J usage is TRBJ1-5; D gene unclear. CDR1 and CDR2 (germline): LNHDA, SQIVND (reference sequence). The CDR3 has 15 amino acids. Between the trimmed V and J ends, which lost 0 bases and 2 bases, there was a span of 8 bases. The DNA for the CDR3 is TGTGCCAGTAGTATAGAATGGGCCCGCAATCAGCCCCAGCATTTT. This codes for CASSIEWARNQPQHF. Full variable domain (rest looked up from reference TRBV19 and TRBJ1-5): DGGITQSPKYLFRKEGQNVTLSCEQNLNHDAMYWYRQDPGQGLRLIYYSQIVNDFQKGDIAEGYSVSREKKESFPLTVTSAQKNPTAFYLCASSIEWARNQPQHFGDGTRLSIL.

The J gene is TRBJ1-1, the V gene TRBV5-6; 8 bases are a match to TRBD1. Per the germline V gene, CDR1 is SGHDT and CDR2 is YYEEEE. The CDR3 sequence is 15 residues long. The junction had 6 bases not matched to a gene; V was cut back by 0 bases and J by 5 bases. In DNA form, the CDR3 reads TGTGCCAGCAGCTTGGTCCCAGGGGGCTGGACTGAAGCTTTCTTT. It translates to CASSLVPGGWTEAFF.

The CDR3 loop reads CASKKQYGDTQYF. The CDR3 nucleotides are TGTGCCAGCAAGAAACAGTATGGAGATACGCAGTATTTT. This chain uses TRBV6-5 with TRBJ2-3; D gene uncertain. V was pared by 7 bases and J by 5 bases, with 13 bases between. The CDR3 sequence is 13 residues long. Germline-derived CDR1 and CDR2 are MNHEY and SVGAGI.

The chain links TRBV10-3 to TRBJ2-1; 14 positions match TRBD2. J was trimmed by 1 base and V by 4 bases; bases with no gene match: 3. Germline loops: CDR1 ENHRY, CDR2 SYGVKD. The length of the CDR3 is 17 residues. CDR3 DNA sequence: TGTGCCATCAGTGCGACTAGCGGGAGGGTTTCCTACAATGAGCAGTTCTTC. It translates to CAISATSGRVSYNEQFF.

This clone appeared once. The chain is built from TRBV5-1 and TRBJ1-1; 10 bases map to TRBD1. CDR1 is SGHRS, CDR2 YFSETQ, per germline. The CDR3 totals 15 residues. Trimming cost V 4 bases and J 5 bases; bases outside gene matches: 8. The CDR3 sequence is CASSRLGQGRTEAFF. CDR3 in DNA: TGCGCCAGCAGCAGACTGGGACAGGGGAGGACTGAAGCTTTCTTT.